These 19 T cell receptor beta chains originate from one sample sequenced in a study of cytomegalovirus exposure and HLA in healthy donors. The protocol was immunoSEQ multiplex PCR, while the TCRdb copy is restricted to in-frame clones and leaves out a portion. Among 50,000 to 65,000 clones listed, just under 95% were seen once. Sequenced material: PBMCs. These receptors were obtained from a woman aged 18-29 years in good health and CMV-seropositive.

The rearrangement links TRBV7-9 to TRBJ1-2; D is perhaps TRBD1 (6 bases). The CDR3 contains 14 residues. Trimming removed 1 base at V and 2 bases at J, with 8 bases between. Germline V gene data show CDR1 as SEHNR and CDR2 as FQNEAQ (reference sequence). The CDR3 protein is CASSLGTGNYGYTF. CDR3 DNA: TGTGCCAGCAGCTTAGGCACAGGGAACTATGGCTACACCTTC.

This rearrangement joins TRBV11-2 to TRBJ2-3; 9 bases agree with TRBD2. The CDR3 loop spans 14 amino acids. With V trimmed by 9 bases and J by 1 base, 5 bases remained unmatched. Germline CDR1 reads SGHAT; CDR2 reads FQNNGV. CDR3 residues: CASPGTSRTDTQYF. CDR3 in DNA: TGTGCCAGTCCCGGGACTAGCCGCACAGATACGCAGTATTTT. The full variable domain, completed using reference TRBV11-2 and TRBJ2-3, is EAGVAQSPRYKIIEKRQSVAFWCNPISGHATLYWYQQILGQGPKLLIQFQNNGVVDDSQLPKDRFSAERLKGVDSTLKIQPAKLEDSAVYLCASPGTSRTDTQYFGPGTRLTVL.

V gene TRBV10-3 combines with J gene TRBJ1-6; a weak D match, TRBD1 (5 bases). Trimming took off 6 bases at V and 10 bases at J, with 13 bases between the two ends. Germline values: CDR1 ENHRY, CDR2 SYGVKD. This CDR3 is 13 amino acids long. The DNA of the CDR3 is TGTGCCATCAGGGACACTAAGGACTCACCCCTCCACTTT. Protein product: CAIRDTKDSPLHF.

This clone was counted only a few times. The chain is built from TRBV2 and TRBJ1-6; the D is unclear. Germline values: CDR1 SNHLY, CDR2 FYNNEI. With 4 bases removed from V and 8 bases from J, the gap between germline ends came to 15 bases. The CDR3 spans 15 residues. This CDR3 reads CASSASRRVHSPLHF. DNA for the CDR3: TGTGCCAGCAGTGCCTCGAGACGGGTTCATTCACCCCTCCACTTT.

V usage is TRBV19 and J usage is TRBJ2-3; 8 bases are a match to TRBD2. Germline V gene data show CDR1 as LNHDA and CDR2 as SQIVND (reference sequence). J lost 3 bases, V lost 5 bases, and 10 bases had no gene match. This CDR3 has 16 amino acids. The CDR3 bases are TGTGCCAGTAGTCCACAGCGGGAGAAGAGTACAGATACGCAGTATTTT. This encodes CASSPQREKSTDTQYF.

The chain links TRBV5-1 to TRBJ2-3; TRBD2 is a possible D gene (6 bases). Trimming stripped 4 bases from V and 0 bases from J, with 15 bases between. CDR3 size: 16 residues. Per the germline V gene, CDR1 is SGHRS and CDR2 is YFSETQ. CDR3 loop: CASSARRAGSTDTQYF. The CDR3 DNA sequence: TGCGCCAGCAGCGCCCGGAGGGCAGGGAGCACAGATACGCAGTATTTT.

The rearrangement joins TRBV20-1 to TRBJ2-7, with a tentative D call TRBD2 (5 bases). Germline CDR1 DFQATT, CDR2 SNEGSKA (reference sequence). With 6 bases removed from V and 6 bases from J, the gap between germline ends came to 12 bases. The CDR3 totals 11 residues. In DNA, the CDR3 is TGCAGTGCAAAGCGGACTGGCGAGCAGTACTTC. It encodes CSAKRTGEQYF.

This chain connects TRBV4-1 to TRBJ2-3; a possible D gene is TRBD1 (6 bases). Germline V gives CDR1 MGHRA, CDR2 YSYEKL. Trimming cost V 6 bases and J 4 bases, with 17 bases left between them. The CDR3 has 15 amino acids. In DNA form, the CDR3 reads TGCGCCAGCAGTGGAGACCTGTGGGGGCCAGATACGCAGTATTTT. This sequence encodes CASSGDLWGPDTQYF.

This chain links TRBV6-5 with TRBJ2-7; a possible D gene is TRBD1 (6 bases). CDR1 is MNHEY, CDR2 SVGAGI, per germline. The CDR3 sequence is 15 residues long. The V end lost 6 bases, the J end lost 0 bases, and 15 bases lay between the germline ends. This CDR3 reads CASSPNRVGSYEQYF. CDR3 in DNA: TGTGCCAGCAGCCCTAACAGGGTCGGCTCCTACGAGCAGTACTTC.

V and J are TRBV4-1 and TRBJ2-1; 12 bases are a match to TRBD2. The CDR3 has 14 amino acids. The germline V gene encodes CDR1 MGHRA and CDR2 YSYEKL. V was clipped by 3 bases and J by 8 bases; unmatched bases: 2. CDR3 in amino acids: CASSQGLAGDEQFF. The CDR3 DNA is TGCGCCAGCAGCCAGGGACTAGCGGGTGATGAGCAGTTCTTC.

The chain links TRBV5-1 to TRBJ1-1; possibly TRBD1 for D (5 bases). Germline loops: CDR1 SGHRS, CDR2 YFSETQ. This CDR3 spans 14 amino acids. V lost 3 bases, J lost 0 bases, and 9 bases lay in between. DNA for the CDR3: TGCGCCAGCAGCTCCTGGGGGGTGAACACTGAAGCTTTCTTT. This sequence encodes CASSSWGVNTEAFF.

As DNA, the CDR3 is TGTGCCAGCAGAGCGGGACAGGTTTTCTCTGGGGCCAACGTCCTGACTTTC. It yields the protein CASRAGQVFSGANVLTF. This sequence joins TRBV28 and TRBJ2-6; the D gene is possibly TRBD1 (8 bases). Trimming removed 6 bases from V and 0 bases from J, with 15 bases in between. Germline V lookup: CDR1 MDHEN, CDR2 SYDVKM. The CDR3 spans 17 residues. The full variable domain, completed using reference TRBV28 and TRBJ2-6, is DVKVTQSSRYLVKRTGEKVFLECVQDMDHENMFWYRQDPGLGLRLIYFSYDVKMKEKGDIPEGYSVSREKKERFSLILESASTNQTSMYLCASRAGQVFSGANVLTFGAGSRLTVL.

Here the CDR3 reads CASSQPPGLAGVSETQYF. The CDR3 nucleotides read TGCGCCAGCAGCCAACCCCCGGGACTAGCGGGGGTTTCCGAGACCCAGTACTTC. This chain joins TRBV4-1 and TRBJ2-5; the match to TRBD2 covers 14 bases. The CDR3 length is 18 residues. V gave up 2 bases and J gave up 5 bases; unmatched junction bases: 10. Germline values: CDR1 MGHRA, CDR2 YSYEKL.

The rearrangement links TRBV6-5 to TRBJ1-2; possible D gene TRBD1, 5 bases. CDR3 length: 14 residues. V was clipped by 4 bases and J by 2 bases, with 11 bases between them. Per the germline V gene, CDR1 is MNHEY and CDR2 is SVGAGI. The CDR3 DNA follows: TGTGCCAGCAGTTTGACCAGGGTCAACTATGGCTACACCTTC. This gives the protein CASSLTRVNYGYTF.

This chain links TRBV5-1 with TRBJ2-4, with D possibly matching TRBD2 (6 bases). This CDR3 contains 16 residues. Germline CDR1 is SGHRS and CDR2 is YFSETQ. Trimming took 0 bases from V and 5 from J, leaving 15 bases between them. The CDR3 DNA sequence: TGCGCCAGCAGCTTGGCGCTAGGAAGGAGGGAAAACATTCAGTACTTC. It yields the protein CASSLALGRRENIQYF.

The chain recombines TRBV6-5 with TRBJ2-5; D ambiguous. V was shortened by 0 bases and J by 5 bases, with 10 bases between the two germline ends. The CDR3 loop spans 14 amino acids. Germline CDR1 and CDR2: MNHEY and SVGAGI. The CDR3 DNA reads TGTGCCAGCAGTTACTCGCTTCGGAGTGAGACCCAGTACTTC. Translation: CASSYSLRSETQYF.

V is TRBV6-6 and J is TRBJ2-7, with D possibly matching TRBD2 (6 bases). CDR3 length: 14 amino acids. Germline lookup yields CDR1 MNHNY and CDR2 SVGAGI (reference sequence). V lost 6 bases and J 3 bases, leaving 15 bases between the germline ends. The CDR3 DNA follows: TGTGCCAGCAGCCTCAGGCACGGGGGCTACGAGCAGTACTTC. It encodes CASSLRHGGYEQYF.

The gene calls are TRBV6-5 and TRBJ2-5; possible D gene TRBD2, 5 bases. With 7 bases removed from V and 4 bases from J, the gap between germline ends came to 16 bases. CDR1 is MNHEY, CDR2 SVGAGI, per germline. The CDR3 length is 14 residues. CDR3 DNA sequence: TGTGCCAGCACCTCGAGTGAGGGCCCAGAGACCCAGTACTTC. As protein: CASTSSEGPETQYF.

The rearrangement links TRBV2 to TRBJ1-1, with no clear D. The CDR3 totals 14 residues. V dropped 1 base and J dropped 1 base, with 7 bases sitting between them. Germline V lookup: CDR1 SNHLY, CDR2 FYNNEI. For the CDR3, the DNA is TGTGCCAGCAGTGAAGTTCAGGAGAACACTGAAGCTTTCTTT. Translated, it gives CASSEVQENTEAFF.